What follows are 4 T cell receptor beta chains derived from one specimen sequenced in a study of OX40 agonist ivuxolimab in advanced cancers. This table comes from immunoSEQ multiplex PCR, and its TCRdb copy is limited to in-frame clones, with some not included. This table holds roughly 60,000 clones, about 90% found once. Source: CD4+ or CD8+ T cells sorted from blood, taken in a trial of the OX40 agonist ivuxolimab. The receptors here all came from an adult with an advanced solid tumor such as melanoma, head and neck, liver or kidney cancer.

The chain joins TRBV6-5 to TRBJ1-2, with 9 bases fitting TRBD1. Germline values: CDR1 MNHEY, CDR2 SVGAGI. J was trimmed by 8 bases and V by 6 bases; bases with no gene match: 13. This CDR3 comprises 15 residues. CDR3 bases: TGTGCCAGCAGCTCGGGACAGGGCTTCATGGGGGGCTACACCTTC. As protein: CASSSGQGFMGGYTF.

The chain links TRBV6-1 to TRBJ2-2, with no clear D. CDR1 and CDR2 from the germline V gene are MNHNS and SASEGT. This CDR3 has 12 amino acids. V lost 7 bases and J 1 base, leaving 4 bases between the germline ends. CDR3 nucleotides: TGTGCCAGCACGGGGAACACCGGGGAGCTGTTTTTT. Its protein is CASTGNTGELFF.

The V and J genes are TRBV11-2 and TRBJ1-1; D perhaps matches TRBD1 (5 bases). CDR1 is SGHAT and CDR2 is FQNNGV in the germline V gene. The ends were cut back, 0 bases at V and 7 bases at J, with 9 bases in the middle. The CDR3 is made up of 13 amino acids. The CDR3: CASSLDPQGEAFF. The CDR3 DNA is TGTGCCAGCAGCTTAGATCCTCAGGGTGAAGCTTTCTTT.

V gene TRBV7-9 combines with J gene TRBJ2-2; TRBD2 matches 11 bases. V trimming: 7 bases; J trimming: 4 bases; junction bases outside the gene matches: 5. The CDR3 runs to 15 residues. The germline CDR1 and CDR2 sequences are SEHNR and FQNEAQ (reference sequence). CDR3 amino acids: CASTFLAGGTGELFF. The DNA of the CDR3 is TGTGCCAGCACCTTCCTAGCGGGGGGCACCGGGGAGCTGTTTTTT.